A selection of T cell receptor beta chains follows, all from one sample in a study of blood T cell repertoires in COVID-19. TCRdb keeps only in-frame clones here, not all; method: immunoSEQ multiplex PCR. This table has 50,000 to 65,000 clones, around 83% appearing once. Material for sequencing was peripheral blood. The receptors derive from a human donor in a cohort sampled during active COVID-19. Each CDR3 is given with its conserved first and last residue. The D gene is left open where the match is weak. Some rows have no size entry. The others give once, few or many, or a class for an expanded clone.

j_gene	d_gene	abundance	v_gene	CDR3nt	CDR3aa
TRBJ2-3	NA	NA	TRBV20-1	TGCAGTGCTAGTGGAGCAGGTTCGTCGGGCACAGATACGCAGTATTTT	CSASGAGSSGTDTQYF
TRBJ2-1	TRBD2	NA	TRBV24-1	TGTGCCACCAGTGATCCTTCCGGGACTAGCCAGAATGAGCAGTTCTTC	CATSDPSGTSQNEQFF
TRBJ2-7	TRBD2	NA	TRBV19	TGTGCCAGTAGTCGGGAGGGGCTCTACGAGCAGTACTTC	CASSREGLYEQYF
TRBJ1-2	NA	NA	TRBV9	TGTGCCAGCAGCGCTAGTACCCCATCGGGGAAGAATGGCTACACCTTC	CASSASTPSGKNGYTF
TRBJ2-7	NA	NA	TRBV18	TGTGCCAGCTCACCACGCCCAGCGAGCTCCTACGAGCAGTACTTC	CASSPRPASSYEQYF
TRBJ2-1	TRBD2	NA	TRBV9	TGTGCCAGCAGCGCCCCGGGACTAGCGGGAGGAGGTGAGCAGTTCTTC	CASSAPGLAGGGEQFF
TRBJ1-3	NA	NA	TRBV30	TGTGCCTGGCAGCGCCCGGGGTCCGGAAACACCATATATTTT	CAWQRPGSGNTIYF
TRBJ1-1	NA	once	TRBV5-1	TGCGCCAGCAGCTTAGACGTTGGGAGTACTGAAGCTTTCTTT	CASSLDVGSTEAFF
TRBJ2-7	NA	NA	TRBV19	TGTGCCAGTAGTCCAACAGGGAACGAGCAGTACTTC	CASSPTGNEQYF
TRBJ1-5	TRBD1	NA	TRBV19	TGTGCCAGTAGAGGAGGGGGGACAGGGCCTTATAGCAATCAGCCCCAGCATTTT	CASRGGGTGPYSNQPQHF
TRBJ2-6	NA	once	TRBV18	TGTGCCAGCTCACCTGGCAGCTCTGGGGCCAACGTCCTGACTTTC	CASSPGSSGANVLTF
TRBJ1-5	NA	NA	TRBV18	TGTGCCAGCTCACCCGACAGAAATCAGCCCCAGCATTTT	CASSPDRNQPQHF
TRBJ1-2	NA	NA	TRBV30	TGTGCCTGGAACAGAGCTAACTATGGCTACACCTTC	CAWNRANYGYTF
TRBJ2-5	TRBD2	NA	TRBV11-2	TGTGCCAGCAGCTTCGCTAGGACTAGCCTTCAAGAGACCCAGTACTTC	CASSFARTSLQETQYF
TRBJ2-3	TRBD2	NA	TRBV6-5	TGTGCCAGCAGTTGGAGCGGGAGCATTTCAGATACGCAGTATTTT	CASSWSGSISDTQYF
TRBJ1-2	NA	NA	TRBV21-1	TGTGCCAGCATCCTAACCATCGACAGGCGCGGGTCCTATGGCTACACCTTC	CASILTIDRRGSYGYTF
TRBJ1-2	NA	once	TRBV7-9	TGTGCCAGCAGCCTCCAGGGAGGTGGCTACACCTTC	CASSLQGGGYTF
TRBJ2-3	TRBD1	NA	TRBV5-1	TGCGCCAGCAGCTCCGGGACAGATAACGGGGATACGCAGTATTTT	CASSSGTDNGDTQYF
TRBJ1-6	TRBD1	NA	TRBV7-9	TGTGCCAGCAGCTTGGGACAGATTAATTCACCCCTCCACTTT	CASSLGQINSPLHF
TRBJ1-1	NA	NA	TRBV20-1	TGCAGTGCTCCCCGGAACACTGAAGCTTTCTTT	CSAPRNTEAFF
TRBJ2-1	TRBD2	NA	TRBV9	TGTGCCAGCAGTGCCTTTAGCGGGGGCAATGAGCAGTTCTTC	CASSAFSGGNEQFF
TRBJ2-4	NA	NA	TRBV7-9	TGTGCCAGCAGCCTCAAAAACATTCAGTACTTC	CASSLKNIQYF
TRBJ2-4	TRBD2	NA	TRBV5-4	TGTGCCAGCAGCTTGGCCGGGGGGAGGGGAAACATTCAGTACTTC	CASSLAGGRGNIQYF
TRBJ1-1	TRBD1	NA	TRBV5-1	TGCGCCAGCAGCCCCGGGACAGGGAACACTGAAGCTTTCTTT	CASSPGTGNTEAFF
TRBJ1-1	TRBD1	few	TRBV7-9	TGTGCCAGCAGCTTACGGACAGGCGACACTGAAGCTTTCTTT	CASSLRTGDTEAFF
TRBJ1-4	NA	once	TRBV7-9	TGTGCCAGCAGCTTAGCGCTAAACACTCAGAGGGATAATGAAAAACTGTTTTTT	CASSLALNTQRDNEKLFF
TRBJ2-1	TRBD1	NA	TRBV6-1	TGTGCCAGCAGTGAAGCTCCCGCGACAGGGGGCCCGGCGGGAAGGAATGAGCAGTTCTTC	CASSEAPATGGPAGRNEQFF
TRBJ2-5	NA	NA	TRBV25-1	TGTGCCAGCAGTGAAACCGACAGGAGGCAAGAGACCCAGTACTTC	CASSETDRRQETQYF
TRBJ2-7	TRBD2	NA	TRBV13	TGTGCCAGCAGCCTGTTTGGCGGGGGGGATGCCTACGAGCAGTACTTC	CASSLFGGGDAYEQYF
TRBJ1-6	NA	NA	TRBV30	TGTGCCTGGAGTGTATTCGGTAATTCACCCCTCCACTTT	CAWSVFGNSPLHF
TRBJ2-7	NA	NA	TRBV6-5	TGTGCCAGCAGTATTGGAGGGACAGCCTACGAGCAGTACTTC	CASSIGGTAYEQYF
TRBJ2-7	NA	NA	TRBV7-2	TGTGCCAGCAGCTTAGCATCAGACAGCTCCTACGAGCAGTACTTC	CASSLASDSSYEQYF
TRBJ2-5	TRBD2	NA	TRBV15	TGTGCCACCAGCAGAGATCAGCGGCCGGGACTAGCAGTACAAGAGACCCAGTACTTC	CATSRDQRPGLAVQETQYF
TRBJ2-2	TRBD1	NA	TRBV5-1	TGCGCCAGCCGTGGGACAGGGATTAACACCGGGGAGCTGTTTTTT	CASRGTGINTGELFF
TRBJ2-7	NA	NA	TRBV3-1/TRBV3-2	TGTGCCAGCAGCCAAGATCGCAGCTACGAGCAGTACTTC	CASSQDRSYEQYF